This T cell receptor beta chain is drawn from a study of blood T cell repertoires in COVID-19. Study context: COVID-19 samples from acute and convalescent phases originated in the United States, Italy and Spain. In each case, the material was cDNA or gDNA derived from T cells, B-cell-depleted T cells, or PBMCs.

Authors' analysis steps: Estimates of nucleated cell counts were drawn from the amplification of reference gene primers. Data came from immunoSEQ multiplex PCR; TCRdb stores just in-frame clones and leaves some out. The V and J calls and clone size were taken over from that table, and D and trimming were inferred from the DNA. The data show over 35,000 clones, over 80% seen once. The CDR3 spans 15 residues. Germline V gene sequence: CDR1 MDHEN, CDR2 SYDVKM. After removal of 4 bases from V and 6 bases from J, the junction contained 5 bases not matched to a gene. The rearrangement links TRBV28 to TRBJ1-4; 10 positions match TRBD1. The receptor comes from a human donor in a cohort sampled during active COVID-19. Sequencing input: peripheral blood. The CDR3 bases are TGTGCCAGCAGTTCTACCGGGACAGGGGATGAAAAACTGTTTTTT. Translating it yields CASSSTGTGDEKLFF.